The next 6 T cell receptor beta chains were all read from a single sample in a study of preoperative IRX-2 immunotherapy in early breast cancer (dated by TCRdb to about 2019). In light of the paper, this sample's treatment or condition label describes: preoperative locoregional IRX-2 cytokine immunotherapy. Libraries came from the immunoSEQ multiplex PCR assay. TCRdb mirrors the immuneACCESS table, restricted to in-frame sequences. Some clones are absent from its copies; in checked studies, under half trace to an unresolved V gene, and the reason for the others is unknown. The sample table records around 29,000 clones; 70% to 85% of these occur just once. 3% to 3.5% of the sample belongs to the ten largest clones. This material was collected from a patient treated with IRX-2 immunotherapy. The receptors come from a human donor with breast cancer.

This chain connects TRBV11-3 to TRBJ2-3; 9 nucleotides line up with TRBD2. The CDR3 contains 16 residues. The V segment lost 6 bases and the J segment 2 bases; nucleotides outside the gene matches: 9. The germline CDR1 and CDR2 sequences are SGHNT and YENEEA. CDR3 amino acids: CASSPWAGGDTDTQYF. CDR3 in DNA: TGTGCCAGCAGTCCGTGGGCGGGAGGGGACACAGATACGCAGTATTTT. The full variable domain, its missing parts supplied by reference TRBV11-3 and TRBJ2-3, is EAGVVQSPRYKIIEKKQPVAFWCNPISGHNTLYWYLQNLGQGPELLIRYENEEAVDDSQLPKDRFSAERLKGVDSTLKIQPAELGDSAVYLCASSPWAGGDTDTQYFGPGTRLTVL.

This sequence joins TRBV6-8 and TRBJ2-4, with 12 bases that match TRBD1. The germline CDR1 and CDR2 sequences are MNHGY and SAAAGT. This CDR3 is 18 amino acids long. J lost 0 bases, V lost 5 bases, and 8 bases had no gene match. The CDR3 region has the DNA TGTGCCAGCAGTGCCCGGGACAGGGGGCTGGGAGCCAAAAACATTCAGTACTTC. Protein product: CASSARDRGLGAKNIQYF.

This chain uses TRBV5-1 with TRBJ2-2, with a tentative D call TRBD1 (5 bases). The germline gives CDR1 SGHRS, CDR2 YFSETQ. V lost 0 bases to trimming and J lost 2 bases, with 11 bases between them. CDR3 length: 16 amino acids. CDR3 amino acids: CASSLAVGQNTGELFF. In DNA, the CDR3 is TGCGCCAGCAGCTTGGCCGTCGGACAAAACACCGGGGAGCTGTTTTTT.

The V call is TRBV11-3, the J call TRBJ2-5; no firm D call. Germline V lookup: CDR1 SGHNT, CDR2 YENEEA. The V gene lost 1 base and the J gene lost 5 bases, with 11 bases spanning the gap. This CDR3 spans 14 amino acids. The CDR3 spells CASSLVGPSETQYF. CDR3 in DNA: TGTGCCAGCAGCTTAGTCGGCCCGTCGGAGACCCAGTACTTC.

This sequence joins TRBV18 and TRBJ1-1; D ambiguous. Germline values: CDR1 KGHSH, CDR2 LQKENI. Deletions cut 5 bases from V and 5 bases from J, with 12 bases between. The CDR3 runs to 13 residues. The CDR3 is CASSTEAGTEAFF. The CDR3 DNA sequence: TGTGCCAGCTCAACGGAGGCGGGGACTGAAGCTTTCTTT.

The chain is built from TRBV28 and TRBJ1-2; D is possibly TRBD1 (6 bases). Per the germline V gene, CDR1 is MDHEN and CDR2 is SYDVKM. V gave up 4 bases and J gave up 3 bases, with 24 bases separating them. This CDR3 is built from 18 residues. The CDR3 reads CASSYHYHSAGDYYGYTF. The CDR3, as DNA: TGTGCCAGCAGTTACCATTATCATTCTGCAGGGGATTACTATGGCTACACCTTC.